Shown below are 4 T cell receptor beta chains from a single sample sequenced in a study of shared clonotypes between healthy human individuals. Sequenced by immunoSEQ multiplex PCR; TCRdb stores in-frame clones only, minus some. The table records about 2.4 million clones, 80% to 95% of them present only once. The sequenced material came from naive CD4+ T cells from PBMCs. The subset is: CD45RA+ positively selected. The source is a man aged 18 to 30 in good health. Some clones in this sample may be carry-over from other donors' samples.

As to this clone: At the DNA level, this CDR3 is encoded by other sequences in the same sample as well. V gene TRBV5-1 combines with J gene TRBJ2-7; 7 nucleotides match TRBD1. Germline-derived CDR1 and CDR2 are SGHRS and YFSETQ. V gave up 8 bases and J gave up 0 bases; unmatched junction bases: 8. The CDR3 runs to 14 residues. CDR3 coding DNA: TGCGCCAGTAGCACCGGGACAGCCTCCTACGAGCAGTACTTC. It is translated as CASSTGTASYEQYF.

This clone was observed a single time. The chain carries TRBV5-1 and TRBJ1-3, with D maybe TRBD1 (5 bases). Germline loops: CDR1 SGHRS, CDR2 YFSETQ. Trimming took off 4 bases at V and 8 bases at J, with 16 bases between the two ends. The CDR3 is 14 residues long. CDR3 coding DNA: TGCGCCAGCAGCCTCGGGCCGGCGGGGGACACCATATATTTT. Its translation is CASSLGPAGDTIYF. Based on the CDR3 plus reference TRBV5-1 and TRBJ1-3, the full variable domain is KAGVTQTPRYLIKTRGQQVTLSCSPISGHRSVSWYQQTPGQGLQFLFEYFSETQRNKGNFPGRFSGRQFSNSRSEMNVSTLELGDSALYLCASSLGPAGDTIYFGEGSWLTVV.

The V gene is TRBV18, the J gene TRBJ1-5; 12 bases fit TRBD1. Germline V gives CDR1 KGHSH, CDR2 LQKENI. The CDR3 spans 18 residues. Trimming removed 0 bases from V and 2 bases from J; junction bases left unmatched: 5. This chain's CDR3 is CASSPPGQGARGNQPQHF. DNA for the CDR3: TGTGCCAGCTCACCACCGGGACAGGGGGCAAGGGGCAATCAGCCCCAGCATTTT.

The rearrangement uses TRBV18 and TRBJ2-7; weak D call: TRBD1 (6 bases). The CDR3 sequence is 15 residues long. The V end was cut by 3 bases, the J end by 2 bases, with 14 bases between. Germline CDR1 and CDR2: KGHSH and LQKENI. The CDR3 protein is CASSPNRDKTYEQYF. CDR3 sequence (DNA): TGTGCCAGCTCACCCAACCGGGACAAGACCTACGAGCAGTACTTC.